The TCR beta chain described here comes from a study of cytomegalovirus exposure and HLA in healthy donors. Study outcomes and limitations: The authors later found TCR association rates varying by HLA locus, with DRB1 most and HLA-C fewest. A further, later analysis showed that HLA-associated TCR beta chains (compared with equally common others) were more clonally expanded.

PCR amplification relied on 60 Vbeta primers (plus 13 Jbeta primers). Repertoires were generated with immunoSEQ multiplex PCR, while TCRdb's copy carries only in-frame clones and drops some. The sample lists roughly 160,000 clones, over 60% occurring once. As regards this clone: Its antigen remains unknown.

CDR3 size: 15 residues. CDR1 SGDLS and CDR2 YYNGEE come from the germline V gene. V shed 4 bases and J 4 bases; nucleotides not matched to a gene: 10. The rearrangement uses TRBV9 and TRBJ1-1; 7 bases are a match to TRBD1. The specimen was PBMCs. This TCR was recovered from a woman in her twenties or thirties in good health and CMV-seronegative. The CDR3 nucleotides read TGTGCCAGCAGCCTATTTTTGGCAGGGGGCACTGAAGCTTTCTTT. Protein: CASSLFLAGGTEAFF.